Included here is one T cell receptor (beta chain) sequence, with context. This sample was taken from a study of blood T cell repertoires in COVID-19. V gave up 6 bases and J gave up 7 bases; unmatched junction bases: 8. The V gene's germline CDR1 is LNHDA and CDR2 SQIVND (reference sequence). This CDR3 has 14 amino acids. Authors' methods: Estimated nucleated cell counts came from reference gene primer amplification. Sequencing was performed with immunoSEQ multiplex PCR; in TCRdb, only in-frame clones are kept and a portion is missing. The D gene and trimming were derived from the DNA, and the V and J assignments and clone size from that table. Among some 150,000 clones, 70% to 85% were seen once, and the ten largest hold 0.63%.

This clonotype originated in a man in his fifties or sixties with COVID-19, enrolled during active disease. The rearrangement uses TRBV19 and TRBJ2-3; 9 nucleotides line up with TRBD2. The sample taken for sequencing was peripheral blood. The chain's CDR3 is CASSLAGELYTQYF. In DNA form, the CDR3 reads TGTGCCAGTAGCTTAGCGGGAGAGCTTTATACGCAGTATTTT.